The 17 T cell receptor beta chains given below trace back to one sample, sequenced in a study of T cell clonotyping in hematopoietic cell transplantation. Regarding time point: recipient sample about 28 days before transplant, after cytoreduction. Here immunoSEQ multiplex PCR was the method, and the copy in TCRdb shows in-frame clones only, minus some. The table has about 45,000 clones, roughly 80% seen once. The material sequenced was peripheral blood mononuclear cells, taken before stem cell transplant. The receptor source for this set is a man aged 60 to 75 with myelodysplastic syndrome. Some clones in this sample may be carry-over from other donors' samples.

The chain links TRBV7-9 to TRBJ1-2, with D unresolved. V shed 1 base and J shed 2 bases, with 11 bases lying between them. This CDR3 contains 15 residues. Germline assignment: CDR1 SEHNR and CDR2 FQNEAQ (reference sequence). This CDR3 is CASSLDLLVNYGYTF. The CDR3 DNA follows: TGTGCCAGCAGCTTAGATTTGCTTGTGAACTATGGCTACACCTTC. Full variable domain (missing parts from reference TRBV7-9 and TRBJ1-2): DTGVSQNPRHKITKRGQNVTFRCDPISEHNRLYWYRQTLGQGPEFLTYFQNEAQLEKSRLLSDRFSAERPKGSFSTLEIQRTEQGDSAMYLCASSLDLLVNYGYTFGSGTRLTVV.

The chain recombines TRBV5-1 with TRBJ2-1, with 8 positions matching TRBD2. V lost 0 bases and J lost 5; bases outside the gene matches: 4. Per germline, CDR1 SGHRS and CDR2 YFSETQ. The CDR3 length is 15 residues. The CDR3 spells CASSLVVAGNNEQFF. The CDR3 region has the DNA TGCGCCAGCAGCTTGGTGGTAGCGGGAAACAATGAGCAGTTCTTC.

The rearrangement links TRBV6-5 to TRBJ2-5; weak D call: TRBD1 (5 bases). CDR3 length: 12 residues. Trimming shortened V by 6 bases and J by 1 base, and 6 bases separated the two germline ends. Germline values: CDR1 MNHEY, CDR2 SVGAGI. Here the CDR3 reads CASRDTQETQYF. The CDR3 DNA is TGTGCCAGCAGGGACACCCAAGAGACCCAGTACTTC.

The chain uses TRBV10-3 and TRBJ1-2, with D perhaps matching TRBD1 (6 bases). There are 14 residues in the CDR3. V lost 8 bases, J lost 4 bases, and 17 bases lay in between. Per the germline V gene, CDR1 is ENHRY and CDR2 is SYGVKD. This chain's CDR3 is CAIEAGDSSYGYTF. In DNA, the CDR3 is TGTGCCATCGAAGCAGGGGATTCTTCCTATGGCTACACCTTC.

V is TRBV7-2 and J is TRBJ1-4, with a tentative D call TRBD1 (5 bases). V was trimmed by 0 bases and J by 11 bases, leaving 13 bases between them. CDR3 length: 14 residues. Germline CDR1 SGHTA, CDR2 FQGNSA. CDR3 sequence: CASSLAGVGRKLFF. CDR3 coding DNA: TGTGCCAGCAGCTTAGCGGGGGTAGGGAGGAAACTGTTTTTT.

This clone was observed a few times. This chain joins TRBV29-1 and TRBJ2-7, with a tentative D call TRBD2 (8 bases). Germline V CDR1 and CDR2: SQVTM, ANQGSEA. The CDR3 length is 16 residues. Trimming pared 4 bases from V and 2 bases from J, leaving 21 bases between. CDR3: CSVALGRGDSTYEQYF. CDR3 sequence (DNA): TGCAGCGTTGCCTTAGGGCGGGGGGACAGTACCTACGAGCAGTACTTC.

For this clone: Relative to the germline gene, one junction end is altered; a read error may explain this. CDR3 DNA: TGTGCCATCAGTGAGTCGAACTATGGAAGGTACTTT. Residues: CAISESNYGRYF. This chain links TRBV10-3 with TRBJ1-1; D unresolved. Germline values: CDR1 ENHRY, CDR2 SYGVKD. The CDR3 consists of 12 residues.

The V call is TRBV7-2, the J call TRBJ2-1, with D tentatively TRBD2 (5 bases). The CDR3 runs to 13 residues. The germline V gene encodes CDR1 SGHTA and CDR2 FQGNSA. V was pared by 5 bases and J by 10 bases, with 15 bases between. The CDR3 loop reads CASSIRTASEQFF. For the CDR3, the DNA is TGTGCCAGCAGCATTAGGACGGCTAGCGAGCAGTTCTTC.

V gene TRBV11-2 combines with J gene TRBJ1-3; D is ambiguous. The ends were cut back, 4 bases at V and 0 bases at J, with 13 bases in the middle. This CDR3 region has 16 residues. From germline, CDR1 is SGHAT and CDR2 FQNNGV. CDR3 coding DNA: TGTGCCAGCAGCTCCCCGAAGGTAGCCTCTGGAAACACCATATATTTT. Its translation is CASSSPKVASGNTIYF. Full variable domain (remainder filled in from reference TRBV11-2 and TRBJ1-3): EAGVAQSPRYKIIEKRQSVAFWCNPISGHATLYWYQQILGQGPKLLIQFQNNGVVDDSQLPKDRFSAERLKGVDSTLKIQPAKLEDSAVYLCASSSPKVASGNTIYFGEGSWLTVV.

CDR3 nucleotides: TGTGCCAGCAGGCACGGGGGTGGGAACACTGAAGCTTTCTTT. Translating gives CASRHGGGNTEAFF. This chain joins TRBV28 and TRBJ1-1; the D gene is possibly TRBD1 (5 bases). Trimming pared 6 bases from V and 1 base from J, leaving 12 bases between. The CDR3 is 14 amino acids. The germline V gene has CDR1 MDHEN and CDR2 SYDVKM.

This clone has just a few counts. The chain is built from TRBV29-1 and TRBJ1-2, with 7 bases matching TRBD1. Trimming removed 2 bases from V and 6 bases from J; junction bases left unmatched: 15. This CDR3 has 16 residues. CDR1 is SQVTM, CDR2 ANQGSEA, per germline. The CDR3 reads CSVEKEVRGLINGYTF. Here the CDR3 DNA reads TGCAGCGTTGAAAAAGAGGTCAGGGGGTTAATCAATGGCTACACCTTC.

In DNA form, the CDR3 reads TGTGCCAGCAGCTTAGAGTCACCGAATGGTAACACTGAAGCTTTCTTT. Protein: CASSLESPNGNTEAFF. The V and J genes are TRBV7-9 and TRBJ1-1, with D unclear. The germline V gene encodes CDR1 SEHNR and CDR2 FQNEAQ (reference sequence). This CDR3 region has 16 residues. V gave up 1 base and J gave up 2 bases, with 14 bases separating them.

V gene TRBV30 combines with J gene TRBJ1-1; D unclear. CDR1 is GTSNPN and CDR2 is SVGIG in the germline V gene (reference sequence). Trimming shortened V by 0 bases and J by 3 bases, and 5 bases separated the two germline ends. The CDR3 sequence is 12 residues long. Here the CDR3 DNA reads TGTGCCTGGAGTGTACCAGACACTGAAGCTTTCTTT. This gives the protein CAWSVPDTEAFF.

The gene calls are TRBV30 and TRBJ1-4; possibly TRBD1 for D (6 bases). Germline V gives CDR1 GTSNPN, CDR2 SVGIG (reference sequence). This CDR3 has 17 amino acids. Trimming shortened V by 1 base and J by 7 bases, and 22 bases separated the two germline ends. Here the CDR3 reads CAWSASIRGGSGEKLFF. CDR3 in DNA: TGTGCCTGGAGTGCCTCCATCAGGGGAGGATCGGGTGAAAAACTGTTTTTT.

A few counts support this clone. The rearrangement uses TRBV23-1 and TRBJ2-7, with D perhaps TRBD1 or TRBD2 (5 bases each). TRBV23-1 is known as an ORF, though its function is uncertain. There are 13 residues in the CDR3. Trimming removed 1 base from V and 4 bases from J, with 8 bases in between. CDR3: CASSQFWGYEQYF. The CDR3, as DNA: TGCGCCAGCAGTCAATTCTGGGGGTACGAGCAGTACTTC.

Here the CDR3 DNA reads TGTGCCAGCAGCTTCAGGGGGCTCTATAATTCACCCCTCCACTTT. Its protein is CASSFRGLYNSPLHF. This chain connects TRBV2 to TRBJ1-6; TRBD1 agrees at 8 bases. Germline loops: CDR1 SNHLY, CDR2 FYNNEI. Trimming at V came to 6 bases and at J to 3 bases, leaving 4 bases not matched to a gene. The CDR3 has 15 residues. Supplemented by reference TRBV2 and TRBJ1-6, the full variable domain reads EPEVTQTPSHQVTQMGQEVILRCVPISNHLYFYWYRQILGQKVEFLVSFYNNEISEKSEIFDDQFSVERPDGSNFTLKIRSTKLEDSAMYFCASSFRGLYNSPLHFGNGTRLTVT.

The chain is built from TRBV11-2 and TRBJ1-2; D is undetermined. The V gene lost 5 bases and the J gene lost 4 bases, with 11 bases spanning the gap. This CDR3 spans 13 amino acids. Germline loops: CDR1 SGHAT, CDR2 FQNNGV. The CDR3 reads CASSPDSAYGYTF. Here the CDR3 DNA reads TGTGCCAGCAGCCCCGACTCGGCCTATGGCTACACCTTC.